The following is a T cell receptor (beta chain) sequence with its context. Assay: immunoSEQ multiplex PCR; the TCRdb copy retains only in-frame clones and omits some. The sample records more than 85,000 clones, approximately 94% being singletons. The data originate from a study of T cell changes during pregnancy in multiple sclerosis. The ends were cut back, 5 bases at V and 1 base at J, with 11 bases in the middle. CDR1 SEHNR and CDR2 FQNEAQ come from the germline V gene (reference sequence). The CDR3 runs to 15 residues. The source is a female donor with multiple sclerosis, enrolled in a pregnancy study. The source material was peripheral blood, sampled before pregnancy. The chain couples TRBV7-9 to TRBJ1-4; D is perhaps TRBD1 (6 bases). This CDR3 is CASSAEGQTNEKLFF. CDR3 coding DNA: TGTGCCAGCAGCGCCGAGGGACAAACTAATGAAAAACTGTTTTTT.